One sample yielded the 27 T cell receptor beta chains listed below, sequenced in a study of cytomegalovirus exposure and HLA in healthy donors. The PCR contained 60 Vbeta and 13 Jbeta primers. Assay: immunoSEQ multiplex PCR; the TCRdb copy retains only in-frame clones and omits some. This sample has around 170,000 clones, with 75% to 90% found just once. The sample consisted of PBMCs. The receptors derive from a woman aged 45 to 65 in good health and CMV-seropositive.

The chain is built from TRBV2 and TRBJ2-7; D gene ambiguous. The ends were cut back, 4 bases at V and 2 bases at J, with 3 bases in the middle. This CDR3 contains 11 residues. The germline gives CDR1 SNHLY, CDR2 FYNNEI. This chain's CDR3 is CASSAAYEQYF. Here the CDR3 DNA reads TGTGCCAGCAGTGCGGCCTACGAGCAGTACTTC. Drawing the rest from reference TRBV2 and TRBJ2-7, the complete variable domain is EPEVTQTPSHQVTQMGQEVILRCVPISNHLYFYWYRQILGQKVEFLVSFYNNEISEKSEIFDDQFSVERPDGSNFTLKIRSTKLEDSAMYFCASSAAYEQYFGPGTRLTVT.

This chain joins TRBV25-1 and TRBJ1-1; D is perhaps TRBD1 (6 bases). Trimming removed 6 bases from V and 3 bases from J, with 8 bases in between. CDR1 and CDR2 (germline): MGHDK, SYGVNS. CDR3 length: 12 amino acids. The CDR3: CASRDRYTEAFF. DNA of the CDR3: TGTGCCAGCAGGGACAGATACACTGAAGCTTTCTTT.

The CDR3 DNA is TGTGCCAGCAGCTTCGAACTAGCGAACGAGCAGTACTTC. Its protein product is CASSFELANEQYF. The chain recombines TRBV7-2 with TRBJ2-7, with 7 positions matching TRBD2. V lost 3 bases to trimming and J lost 5 bases; unmatched junction nucleotides: 4. The CDR3 runs to 13 residues. Germline V gene lookup returns CDR1 SGHTA and CDR2 FQGNSA.

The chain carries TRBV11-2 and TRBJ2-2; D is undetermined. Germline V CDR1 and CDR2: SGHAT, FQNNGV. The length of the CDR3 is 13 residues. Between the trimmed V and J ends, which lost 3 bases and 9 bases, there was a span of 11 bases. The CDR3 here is CASSFYSGRELFF. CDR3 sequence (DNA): TGTGCCAGCAGCTTTTACTCTGGGCGGGAGCTGTTTTTT.

The CDR3, as DNA: TGTGCCAGCAGCTTCTCGGCACAGCACCAAGCTTTCTTT. As protein: CASSFSAQHQAFF. The genes are TRBV7-9 and TRBJ1-1; D unresolved. Trimming took off 3 bases at V and 9 bases at J, with 14 bases between the two ends. This CDR3 spans 13 amino acids. Germline CDR1 is SEHNR and CDR2 is FQNEAQ (reference sequence).

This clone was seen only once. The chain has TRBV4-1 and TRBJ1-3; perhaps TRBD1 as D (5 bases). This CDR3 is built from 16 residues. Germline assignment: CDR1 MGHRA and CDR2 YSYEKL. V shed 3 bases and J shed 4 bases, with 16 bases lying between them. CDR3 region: CASSQTGELSGNTIYF. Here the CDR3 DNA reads TGCGCCAGCAGCCAGACGGGGGAGCTTTCCGGAAACACCATATATTTT.

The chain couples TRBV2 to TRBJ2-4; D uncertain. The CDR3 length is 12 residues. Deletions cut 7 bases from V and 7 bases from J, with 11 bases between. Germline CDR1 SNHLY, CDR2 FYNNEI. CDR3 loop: CASTQDRNIQYF. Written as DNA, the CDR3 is TGTGCCAGCACCCAAGATCGGAACATTCAGTACTTC.

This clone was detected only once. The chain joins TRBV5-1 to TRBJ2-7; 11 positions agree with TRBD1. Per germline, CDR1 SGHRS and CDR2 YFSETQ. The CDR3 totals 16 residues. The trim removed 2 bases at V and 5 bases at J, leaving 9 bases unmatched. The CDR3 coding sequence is TGCGCCAGCAGCTTAAGGGACAGGGGGATAAAGGACGAGCAGTACTTC. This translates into CASSLRDRGIKDEQYF.

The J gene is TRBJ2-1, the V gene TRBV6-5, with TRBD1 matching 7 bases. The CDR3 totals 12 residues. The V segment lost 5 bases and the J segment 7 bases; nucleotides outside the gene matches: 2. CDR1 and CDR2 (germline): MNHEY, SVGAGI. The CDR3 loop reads CASSRRGNEQFF. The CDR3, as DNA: TGTGCCAGCAGTCGCAGGGGGAATGAGCAGTTCTTC.

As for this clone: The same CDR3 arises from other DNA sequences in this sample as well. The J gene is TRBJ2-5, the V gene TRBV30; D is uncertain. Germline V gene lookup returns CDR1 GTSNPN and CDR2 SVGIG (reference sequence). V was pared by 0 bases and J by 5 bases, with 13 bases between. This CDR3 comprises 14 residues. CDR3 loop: CAWSVSGVTETQYF. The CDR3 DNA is TGTGCCTGGAGTGTATCGGGTGTAACGGAGACCCAGTACTTC.

CDR3 loop: CASSTRGGTSGNEQFF. CDR3 DNA sequence: TGTGCCAGCAGCACCAGGGGAGGGACTAGCGGCAATGAGCAGTTCTTC. The chain combines TRBV7-2 with TRBJ2-1, with 11 bases fitting TRBD2. V dropped 5 bases and J dropped 6; count of bases not matched to a gene: 9. The CDR3 has 16 amino acids. The germline CDR1 and CDR2 sequences are SGHTA and FQGNSA.

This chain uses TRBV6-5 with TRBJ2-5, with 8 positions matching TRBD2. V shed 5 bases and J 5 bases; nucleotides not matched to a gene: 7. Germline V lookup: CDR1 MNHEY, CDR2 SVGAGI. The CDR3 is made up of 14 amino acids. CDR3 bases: TGTGCCAGCAGTGCCCGGGGGGGCAGGGAGACCCAGTACTTC. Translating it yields CASSARGGRETQYF.

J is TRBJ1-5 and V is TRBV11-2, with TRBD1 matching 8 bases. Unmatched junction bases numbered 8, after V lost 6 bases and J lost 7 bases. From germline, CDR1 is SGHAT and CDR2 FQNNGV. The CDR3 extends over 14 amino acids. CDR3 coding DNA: TGTGCCAGCAGTTCTGCAGGGGGCCGGCAGCCCCAGCATTTT. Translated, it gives CASSSAGGRQPQHF.

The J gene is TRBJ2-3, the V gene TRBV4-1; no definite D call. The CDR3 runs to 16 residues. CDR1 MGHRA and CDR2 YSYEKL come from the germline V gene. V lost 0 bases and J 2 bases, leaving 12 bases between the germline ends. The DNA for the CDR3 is TGCGCCAGCAGCCAAGACAGTATAGCAGACACAGATACGCAGTATTTT. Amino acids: CASSQDSIADTDTQYF.

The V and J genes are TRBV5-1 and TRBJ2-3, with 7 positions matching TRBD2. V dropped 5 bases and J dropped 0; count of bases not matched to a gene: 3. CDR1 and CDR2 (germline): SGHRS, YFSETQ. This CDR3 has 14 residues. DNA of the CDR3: TGCGCCAGCAGTGGGGACTATAGCACAGATACGCAGTATTTT. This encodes CASSGDYSTDTQYF.

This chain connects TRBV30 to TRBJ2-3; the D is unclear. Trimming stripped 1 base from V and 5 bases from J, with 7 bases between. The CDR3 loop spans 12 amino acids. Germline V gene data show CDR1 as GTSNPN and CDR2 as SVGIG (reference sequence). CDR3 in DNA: TGTGCCTGGAGTGACCTAGAAGATACGCAGTATTTT. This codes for CAWSDLEDTQYF.

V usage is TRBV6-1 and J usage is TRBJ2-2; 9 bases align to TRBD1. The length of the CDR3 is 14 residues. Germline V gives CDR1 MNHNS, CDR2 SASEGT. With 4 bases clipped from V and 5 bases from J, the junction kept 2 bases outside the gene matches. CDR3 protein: CASSGQGETGELFF. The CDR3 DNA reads TGTGCCAGCAGTGGACAGGGGGAGACCGGGGAGCTGTTTTTT.

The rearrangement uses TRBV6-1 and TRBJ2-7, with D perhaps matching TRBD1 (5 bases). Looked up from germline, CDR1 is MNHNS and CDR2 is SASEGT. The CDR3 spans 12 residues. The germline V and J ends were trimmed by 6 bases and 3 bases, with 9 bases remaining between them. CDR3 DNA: TGTGCCAGCAGGACAGACATCTACGAGCAGTACTTC. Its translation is CASRTDIYEQYF.

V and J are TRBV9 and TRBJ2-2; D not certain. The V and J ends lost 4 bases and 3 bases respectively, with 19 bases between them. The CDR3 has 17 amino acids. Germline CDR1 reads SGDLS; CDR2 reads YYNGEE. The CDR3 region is CASSPNSGAAHTGELFF. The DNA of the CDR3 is TGTGCCAGCAGCCCCAATTCCGGCGCAGCGCACACCGGGGAGCTGTTTTTT.

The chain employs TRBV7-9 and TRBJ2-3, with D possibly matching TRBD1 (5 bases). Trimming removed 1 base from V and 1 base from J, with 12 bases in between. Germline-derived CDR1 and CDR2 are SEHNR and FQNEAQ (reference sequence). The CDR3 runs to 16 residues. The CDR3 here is CASSLVVGRGTDTQYF. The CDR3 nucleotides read TGTGCCAGCAGCTTAGTTGTGGGGCGAGGCACAGATACGCAGTATTTT.

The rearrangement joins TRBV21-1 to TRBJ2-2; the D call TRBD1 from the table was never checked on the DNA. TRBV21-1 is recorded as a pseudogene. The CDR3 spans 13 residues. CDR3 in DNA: TGTGCTAAACAGGGGTCGAACACCGGGGAGCTGTTTTTT. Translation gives CAKQGSNTGELFF.

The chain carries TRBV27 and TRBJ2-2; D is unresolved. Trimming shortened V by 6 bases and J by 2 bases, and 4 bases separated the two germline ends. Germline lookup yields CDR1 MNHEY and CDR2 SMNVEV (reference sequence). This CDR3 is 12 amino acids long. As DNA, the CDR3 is TGTGCCAGCAGGCGAAACACCGGGGAGCTGTTTTTT. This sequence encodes CASRRNTGELFF.

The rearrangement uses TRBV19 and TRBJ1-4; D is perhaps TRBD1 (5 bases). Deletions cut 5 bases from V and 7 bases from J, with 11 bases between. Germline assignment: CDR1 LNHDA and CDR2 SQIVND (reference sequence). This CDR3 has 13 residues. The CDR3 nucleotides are TGTGCCAGTAGTTATGGGACTCGTGAAAAACTGTTTTTT. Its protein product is CASSYGTREKLFF.

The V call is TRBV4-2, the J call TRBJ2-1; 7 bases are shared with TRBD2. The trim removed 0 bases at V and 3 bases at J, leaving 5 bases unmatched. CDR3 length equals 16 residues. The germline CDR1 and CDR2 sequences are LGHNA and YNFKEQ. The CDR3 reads CASSQEASGVYNEQFF. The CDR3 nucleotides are TGTGCCAGCAGCCAAGAGGCGAGCGGGGTCTACAATGAGCAGTTCTTC.

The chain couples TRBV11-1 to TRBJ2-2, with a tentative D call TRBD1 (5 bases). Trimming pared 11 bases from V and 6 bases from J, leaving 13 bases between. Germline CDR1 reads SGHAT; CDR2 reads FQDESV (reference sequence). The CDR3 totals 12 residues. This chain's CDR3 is CASKGLAGELFF. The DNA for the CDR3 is TGTGCCTCAAAGGGGCTAGCCGGGGAGCTGTTTTTT. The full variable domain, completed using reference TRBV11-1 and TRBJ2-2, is EAEVAQSPRYKITEKSQAVAFWCDPISGHATLYWYRQILGQGPELLVQFQDESVVDDSQLPKDRFSAERLKGVDSTLKIQPAELGDSAMYLCASKGLAGELFFGEGSRLTVL.

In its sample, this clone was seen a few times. CDR3 protein: CATSRDNGAGNTIYF. CDR3 coding DNA: TGTGCCACCAGCAGAGATAACGGGGCTGGAAACACCATATATTTT. The chain recombines TRBV15 with TRBJ1-3; D remains unclear. The V gene's germline CDR1 is LNHNV and CDR2 YYDKDF (reference sequence). This CDR3 has 15 residues. V shed 0 bases and J shed 2 bases, with 8 bases lying between them.

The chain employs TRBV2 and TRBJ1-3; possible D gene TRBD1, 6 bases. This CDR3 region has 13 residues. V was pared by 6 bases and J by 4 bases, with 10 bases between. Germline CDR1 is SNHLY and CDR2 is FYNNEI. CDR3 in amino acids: CASRQGTGNTIYF. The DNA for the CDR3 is TGTGCCAGCAGGCAGGGGACGGGAAACACCATATATTTT.